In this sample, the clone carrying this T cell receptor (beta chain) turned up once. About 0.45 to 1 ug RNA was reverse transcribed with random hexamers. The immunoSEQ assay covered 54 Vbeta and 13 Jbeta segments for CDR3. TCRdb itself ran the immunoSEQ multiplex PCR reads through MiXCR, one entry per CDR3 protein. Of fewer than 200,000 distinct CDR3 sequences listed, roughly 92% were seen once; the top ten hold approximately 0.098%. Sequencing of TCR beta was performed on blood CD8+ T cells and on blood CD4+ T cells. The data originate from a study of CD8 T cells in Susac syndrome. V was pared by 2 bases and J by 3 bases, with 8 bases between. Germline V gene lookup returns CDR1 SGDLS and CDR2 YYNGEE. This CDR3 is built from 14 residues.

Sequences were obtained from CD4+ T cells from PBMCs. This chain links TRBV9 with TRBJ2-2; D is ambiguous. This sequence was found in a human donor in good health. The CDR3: CASSVRADTGELFF. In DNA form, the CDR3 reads TGTGCCAGCAGCGTTCGGGCAGACACCGGGGAGCTGTTTTTT.